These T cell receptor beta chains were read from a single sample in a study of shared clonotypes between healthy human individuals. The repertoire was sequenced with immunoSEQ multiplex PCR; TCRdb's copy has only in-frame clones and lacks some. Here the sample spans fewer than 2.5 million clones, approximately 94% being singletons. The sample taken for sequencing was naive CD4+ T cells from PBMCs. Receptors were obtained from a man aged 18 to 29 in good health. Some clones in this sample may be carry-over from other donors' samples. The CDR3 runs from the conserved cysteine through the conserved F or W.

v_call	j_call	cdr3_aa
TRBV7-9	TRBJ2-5	CASSSGLAGALETQYF
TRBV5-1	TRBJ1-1	CASSPAAGVSTEAFF
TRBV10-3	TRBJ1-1	CAISPTDRKSTEAFF
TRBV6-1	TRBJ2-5	CASSRPDGQETQYF
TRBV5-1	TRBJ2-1	CASSRTRLTSGIVPNNEQFF
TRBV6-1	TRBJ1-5	CASSPRGGQPQHF
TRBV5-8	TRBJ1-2	CASSLVRGLYGYTF
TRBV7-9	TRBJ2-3	CASTLGTGSTDTQYF
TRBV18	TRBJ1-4	CASSPHRFQGLFF
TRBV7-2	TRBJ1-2	CASSLGIPGGYGYTF
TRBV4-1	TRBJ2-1	CASSQGANPVYNEQFF
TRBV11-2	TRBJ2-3	CASRDPGGRITDTQYF
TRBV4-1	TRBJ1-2	CASSQEGDWGQVNYGYTF
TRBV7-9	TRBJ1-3	CASRPTLGNTIYF
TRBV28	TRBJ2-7	CASSLLYSYEQYF
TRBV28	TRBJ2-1	CASTGGSGLSSYNEQFF